Following are 22 T cell receptor beta chains from one sample sequenced in a study of blood T cell repertoires in COVID-19. Only in-frame clones appear in the TCRdb table, and some are missing; sequencing was by immunoSEQ multiplex PCR. This table has hundreds of thousands of clones, approximately 86% appearing once. Input material: peripheral blood. These TCRs come from a man between 65 and 85 years old with acute or convalescent COVID-19.

The chain joins TRBV5-8 to TRBJ2-3, with unresolved D. There are 15 residues in the CDR3. The germline V gene has CDR1 SGHTS and CDR2 YDEGEE. The V gene lost 0 bases and the J gene lost 1 base, with 9 bases spanning the gap. The CDR3 DNA is TGTGCCAGCAGCTTGGCGCGACTCCGCACAGATACGCAGTATTTT. It encodes CASSLARLRTDTQYF.

The CDR3 sequence is CASSYPGGNEKLFF. The CDR3 DNA reads TGTGCCAGCAGTTACCCGGGAGGAAATGAAAAACTGTTTTTT. This chain joins TRBV6-6 and TRBJ1-4; D unresolved. V lost 2 bases, J lost 5 bases, and 9 bases lay in between. This CDR3 region has 14 residues. Germline V gene sequence: CDR1 MNHNY, CDR2 SVGAGI (reference sequence).

The V call is TRBV18, the J call TRBJ1-1; 8 bases line up with TRBD1. After removal of 3 bases from V and 0 bases from J, the junction contained 6 bases not matched to a gene. The CDR3 is 16 residues long. Per germline, CDR1 KGHSH and CDR2 LQKENI. CDR3 in amino acids: CASSPYGQGMNTEAFF. The CDR3 DNA reads TGTGCCAGCTCACCTTACGGACAGGGTATGAACACTGAAGCTTTCTTT.

The chain carries TRBV7-2 and TRBJ2-4; 7 nucleotides agree with TRBD1. J was trimmed by 9 bases and V by 5 bases; bases with no gene match: 7. Germline lookup yields CDR1 SGHTA and CDR2 FQGNSA. The CDR3 is 13 amino acids. The CDR3 nucleotides are TGTGCCAGCAGCCGTGACAGGGACGGCATTCAGTACTTC. It specifies CASSRDRDGIQYF.

The V call is TRBV19, the J call TRBJ1-1; D might be TRBD1 (6 bases). The germline CDR1 and CDR2 sequences are LNHDA and SQIVND (reference sequence). V was pared by 4 bases and J by 1 base, with 13 bases between. This CDR3 is 15 amino acids long. The DNA for the CDR3 is TGTGCCAGTAGTACCTCCTGGGGGCCGAACACTGAAGCTTTCTTT. Amino acid sequence: CASSTSWGPNTEAFF.

The count of this clone is one. This chain links TRBV2 with TRBJ2-3, with 10 bases aligning to TRBD2. The CDR3 loop spans 14 amino acids. Germline CDR1 SNHLY, CDR2 FYNNEI. The trim removed 11 bases at V and 3 bases at J, leaving 8 bases unmatched. CDR3: CASQAGGLTDTQYF. CDR3 DNA sequence: TGTGCCTCTCAAGCGGGAGGGCTAACAGATACGCAGTATTTT.

V and J are TRBV6-2 or TRBV6-3 and TRBJ2-2, with TRBD1 as a possible D gene (6 bases). V lost 0 bases and J 8 bases, leaving 16 bases between the germline ends. The CDR3 spans 16 residues. Germline CDR1 is MNHEY and CDR2 is SVGEGT. CDR3 sequence: CASSYSPRTDEGELFF. The CDR3 DNA follows: TGTGCCAGCAGTTACTCCCCTCGGACAGATGAAGGGGAGCTGTTTTTT.

This clone was counted only a few times. V and J are TRBV18 and TRBJ1-1; D gene ambiguous. The germline V and J ends were trimmed by 3 bases and 0 bases, with 8 bases remaining between them. The CDR3 is 14 amino acids. CDR1 is KGHSH, CDR2 LQKENI, per germline. The CDR3 reads CASSPGIMNTEAFF. DNA for the CDR3: TGTGCCAGCTCACCCGGGATTATGAACACTGAAGCTTTCTTT.

The chain employs TRBV24-1 and TRBJ2-3; 7 positions match TRBD2. CDR3 size: 15 residues. Germline-derived CDR1 and CDR2 are KGHDR and SFDVKD. Trimming at V came to 5 bases and at J to 2 bases, leaving 6 bases not matched to a gene. The CDR3 loop is CATSAQLANTDTQYF. DNA for the CDR3: TGTGCCACCAGTGCCCAACTAGCGAACACAGATACGCAGTATTTT.

The chain joins TRBV14 to TRBJ2-7; D is ambiguous. The CDR3 is made up of 15 amino acids. Germline V gene sequence: CDR1 SGHDN, CDR2 FVKESK. The V gene lost 4 bases and the J gene lost 3 bases, with 16 bases spanning the gap. The CDR3 DNA follows: TGTGCCAGCAGCCGCTTCGATGGGCTTAACTACGAGCAGTACTTC. Amino acids: CASSRFDGLNYEQYF.

This clone was seen more than once but under ten times. The chain recombines TRBV3-1 (or the pseudogene TRBV3-2) with TRBJ2-6, with D perhaps TRBD1 (6 bases). The CDR3 has 17 residues. Germline-derived CDR1 and CDR2 are LGHDT and YNNKEL (reference sequence). The V gene lost 5 bases and the J gene lost 0 bases, with 14 bases spanning the gap. This CDR3 is CASSGQIFNSGANVLTF. For the CDR3, the DNA is TGTGCCAGCAGCGGACAGATTTTTAACTCTGGGGCCAACGTCCTGACTTTC.

This clone has a single count. The J gene is TRBJ2-7, the V gene TRBV19, with 8 bases lining up with TRBD1. Germline V gene sequence: CDR1 LNHDA, CDR2 SQIVND (reference sequence). Trimming at V came to 4 bases and at J to 4 bases, leaving 12 bases not matched to a gene. The CDR3 loop spans 16 amino acids. This CDR3 reads CASSRRAGTGVYEQYF. In nucleotides, the CDR3 is TGTGCCAGTAGTAGGCGAGCCGGGACAGGAGTATACGAGCAGTACTTC. The entire variable domain, with the rest obtained from reference TRBV19 and TRBJ2-7, is as follows: DGGITQSPKYLFRKEGQNVTLSCEQNLNHDAMYWYRQDPGQGLRLIYYSQIVNDFQKGDIAEGYSVSREKKESFPLTVTSAQKNPTAFYLCASSRRAGTGVYEQYFGPGTRLTVT.

Only one count was recorded for this clone. V usage is TRBV30 and J usage is TRBJ2-7, with 8 bases that match TRBD1. The CDR3 is 14 residues long. The germline CDR1 and CDR2 sequences are GTSNPN and SVGIG (reference sequence). V gave up 4 bases and J gave up 3 bases; unmatched junction bases: 8. CDR3 protein: CAWNQQGGSYEQYF. CDR3 in DNA: TGTGCCTGGAATCAACAGGGGGGCAGCTACGAGCAGTACTTC.

This chain connects TRBV2 to TRBJ1-5; no firm D call. Germline CDR1 is SNHLY and CDR2 is FYNNEI. V was trimmed by 1 base and J by 0 bases, leaving 13 bases between them. The CDR3 length is 17 residues. The CDR3 coding sequence is TGTGCCAGCAGTGAAGGTTGGGGAGACAATAGCAATCAGCCCCAGCATTTT. It codes for CASSEGWGDNSNQPQHF.

V usage is TRBV4-2 and J usage is TRBJ1-1, with a tentative D call TRBD1 (6 bases). CDR1 is LGHNA and CDR2 is YNFKEQ in the germline V gene. This CDR3 is built from 16 residues. The ends were cut back, 2 bases at V and 4 bases at J, with 17 bases in the middle. CDR3 protein: CASSQPQTGLGTEAFF. The CDR3 DNA follows: TGTGCCAGCAGCCAACCCCAAACAGGGCTTGGCACTGAAGCTTTCTTT.

The rearrangement links TRBV4-2 to TRBJ2-3; possibly TRBD2 for D (5 bases). The germline V gene encodes CDR1 LGHNA and CDR2 YNFKEQ. The CDR3 loop spans 17 amino acids. Between the trimmed V and J ends, which lost 4 bases and 2 bases, there was a span of 19 bases. CDR3 nucleotide sequence: TGTGCCAGCAGCCGGTCGGTAGAGCGAGGGCCCACAGATACGCAGTATTTT. Translated: CASSRSVERGPTDTQYF.

This sequence joins TRBV10-3 and TRBJ2-7, with TRBD1 matching over 7 bases. V lost 6 bases to trimming and J lost 4 bases; unmatched junction nucleotides: 6. The CDR3 covers 13 residues. Germline CDR1 reads ENHRY; CDR2 reads SYGVKD. This CDR3 is CAIRTGTEYEQYF. The DNA for the CDR3 is TGTGCCATCAGAACCGGGACAGAGTACGAGCAGTACTTC.

The chain uses TRBV3-1 (or the pseudogene TRBV3-2) and TRBJ2-1; possibly TRBD2 for D (6 bases). V lost 4 bases, J lost 9 bases, and 13 bases lay in between. CDR1 is LGHDT and CDR2 is YNNKEL in the germline V gene (reference sequence). CDR3 length: 13 amino acids. CDR3 in DNA: TGTGCCAGCAGCCCACCGGGGCGGGGTGAGCAGTTCTTC. Translated, it gives CASSPPGRGEQFF.

This sequence joins TRBV7-2 and TRBJ2-3; 8 positions match TRBD2. The length of the CDR3 is 16 residues. CDR1 and CDR2 (germline): SGHTA, FQGNSA. The V segment lost 3 bases and the J segment 2 bases; nucleotides outside the gene matches: 7. CDR3 sequence reads: CASSFMTGLVTDTQYF. Written as DNA, the CDR3 is TGTGCCAGCAGCTTTATGACGGGACTAGTCACAGATACGCAGTATTTT.

Comments on this clone: Other DNA sequences in this sample translate to the same CDR3. This rearrangement joins TRBV4-1 to TRBJ1-1, with TRBD1 matching over 9 bases. The CDR3 has 13 residues. Germline-derived CDR1 and CDR2 are MGHRA and YSYEKL. V gave up 6 bases and J gave up 3 bases; unmatched junction bases: 2. DNA for the CDR3: TGCGCCAGCAGTCGACAGGGGGACACTGAAGCTTTCTTT. Translated, it gives CASSRQGDTEAFF.

The chain links TRBV3-1 (or the pseudogene TRBV3-2) to TRBJ2-3; 10 nucleotides match TRBD2. Germline loops: CDR1 LGHDT, CDR2 YNNKEL (reference sequence). With V trimmed by 4 bases and J by 0 bases, 13 bases remained unmatched. This CDR3 contains 19 residues. The CDR3 nucleotides read TGTGCCAGCAGCCCAAGATACCTAGCGGGGGCCCTCAGCACAGATACGCAGTATTTT. Amino acids: CASSPRYLAGALSTDTQYF.

The chain links TRBV2 to TRBJ1-3, with a possible D match to TRBD1 (5 bases). The germline V and J ends were trimmed by 1 base and 2 bases, with 9 bases remaining between them. Germline V gene lookup returns CDR1 SNHLY and CDR2 FYNNEI. This CDR3 has 15 amino acids. CDR3 coding DNA: TGTGCCAGCAGTGAAGTGAGCAGGGCTGGAAACACCATATATTTT. It encodes CASSEVSRAGNTIYF.